These 20 T cell receptor beta chains came from one sample sequenced in a study of lymphopenia after photon versus proton radiotherapy. Repertoires were generated with immunoSEQ multiplex PCR, while TCRdb's copy carries only in-frame clones and drops some. This sample has 50,000 or so clones; more than 85% occur once, and the top ten carry over 15%. The sequencing used peripheral blood, collected from a patient treated with photon-based radiotherapy. The receptors originated from a woman aged 40 to 50 with cholangiocarcinoma.

The genes are TRBV2 and TRBJ2-3, with D maybe TRBD2 (5 bases). With 8 bases removed from V and 0 bases from J, the gap between germline ends came to 9 bases. Germline CDR1 reads SNHLY; CDR2 reads FYNNEI. The length of the CDR3 is 13 residues. The CDR3 DNA reads as TGTGCCAGCGAGAGCGGCAGCACAGATACGCAGTATTTT. Its translation: CASESGSTDTQYF.

J is TRBJ1-5 and V is TRBV28; TRBD1 aligns across 8 bases. The CDR3 has 16 amino acids. V trimming: 5 bases; J trimming: 0 bases; junction bases outside the gene matches: 6. Germline V lookup: CDR1 MDHEN, CDR2 SYDVKM. The CDR3 region is CASSPETGASNQPQHF. The CDR3 coding sequence is TGTGCCAGCAGTCCCGAGACAGGGGCTAGCAATCAGCCCCAGCATTTT.

The chain is built from TRBV13 and TRBJ2-7, with D perhaps matching TRBD1 or TRBD2 (5 bases each). This CDR3 is built from 14 residues. Trimming took 0 bases from V and 2 from J, leaving 8 bases between them. Germline CDR1 PRHDT, CDR2 FYEKMQ (reference sequence). The DNA for the CDR3 is TGTGCCAGCAGCTTAGGCAGGGAGCCCTACGAGCAGTACTTC. Translating it yields CASSLGREPYEQYF.

This chain links TRBV18 with TRBJ1-1; a possible D gene is TRBD1 (5 bases). V lost 4 bases, J lost 5 bases, and 17 bases lay in between. Germline CDR1 reads KGHSH; CDR2 reads LQKENI. The CDR3 totals 15 residues. As DNA, the CDR3 is TGTGCCAGCTCACTAAACTCCCGGGGGTTGACTGAAGCTTTCTTT. It translates to CASSLNSRGLTEAFF. Drawing the rest from reference TRBV18 and TRBJ1-1, the complete variable domain is NAGVMQNPRHLVRRRGQEARLRCSPMKGHSHVYWYRQLPEEGLKFMVYLQKENIIDESGMPKERFSAEFPKEGPSILRIQQVVRGDSAAYFCASSLNSRGLTEAFFGQGTRLTVV.

The chain has TRBV5-1 and TRBJ1-2; D unresolved. The V gene's germline CDR1 is SGHRS and CDR2 YFSETQ. V lost 2 bases and J lost 2, with 10 bases in between. The length of the CDR3 is 14 residues. The CDR3 DNA reads TGCGCCAGCAGCTTAGACGGCTTCAACTATGGCTACACCTTC. It is translated as CASSLDGFNYGYTF.

The CDR3 DNA sequence: TGTGCCAGCAGCAGACAGGCCCTGCAGGATACGCAGTATTTT. Its protein product is CASSRQALQDTQYF. The V and J genes are TRBV5-8 and TRBJ2-3; a weak D match, TRBD1 (6 bases). The V and J ends lost 4 bases and 6 bases respectively, with 15 bases between them. CDR3 length equals 14 residues. Germline lookup yields CDR1 SGHTS and CDR2 YDEGEE.

The V call is TRBV5-1, the J call TRBJ1-2; maybe TRBD1 (5 bases). V dropped 2 bases and J dropped 8 bases, with 10 bases sitting between them. Germline loops: CDR1 SGHRS, CDR2 YFSETQ. The length of the CDR3 is 12 residues. The CDR3 coding sequence is TGCGCCAGCAGCTTCCGGGGCGAAGGCTACACCTTC. Translated, it gives CASSFRGEGYTF. Filled out from reference TRBV5-1 and TRBJ1-2, the complete variable domain reads KAGVTQTPRYLIKTRGQQVTLSCSPISGHRSVSWYQQTPGQGLQFLFEYFSETQRNKGNFPGRFSGRQFSNSRSEMNVSTLELGDSALYLCASSFRGEGYTFGSGTRLTVV.

V and J are TRBV6-6 and TRBJ1-3; the D is unclear. With 6 bases removed from V and 1 base from J, the gap between germline ends came to 4 bases. CDR1 is MNHNY and CDR2 is SVGAGI in the germline V gene (reference sequence). The CDR3 is 12 amino acids. The CDR3 DNA sequence: TGTGCCAGCAGCCAGTCTGGAAACACCATATATTTT. Its protein is CASSQSGNTIYF.

V and J are TRBV9 and TRBJ2-7; no clear D. The V gene's germline CDR1 is SGDLS and CDR2 YYNGEE. The CDR3 covers 15 residues. V was shortened by 4 bases and J by 0 bases, with 14 bases between the two germline ends. The CDR3 loop is CASSPSTANSYEQYF. The CDR3 DNA sequence: TGTGCCAGCAGCCCGTCAACAGCCAACTCCTACGAGCAGTACTTC. The whole variable domain, remainder taken from reference TRBV9 and TRBJ2-7, is DSGVTQTPKHLITATGQRVTLRCSPRSGDLSVYWYQQSLDQGLQFLIQYYNGEERAKGNILERFSAQQFPDLHSELNLSSLELGDSALYFCASSPSTANSYEQYFGPGTRLTVT.

CDR3: CASSPRRTAYGYTF. The DNA for the CDR3 is TGTGCCAGCAGTCCCCGAAGGACAGCCTATGGCTACACCTTC. The chain combines TRBV28 with TRBJ1-2, with D tentatively TRBD1 (6 bases). Germline-derived CDR1 and CDR2 are MDHEN and SYDVKM. The CDR3 is 14 amino acids. Trimming took 5 bases from V and 4 from J, leaving 14 bases between them.

The chain couples TRBV5-6 to TRBJ1-1, with D maybe TRBD1 (5 bases). Germline values: CDR1 SGHDT, CDR2 YYEEEE. V shed 6 bases and J shed 0 bases, with 18 bases lying between them. The CDR3 extends over 16 amino acids. The CDR3 sequence is CASKEIGTSMNTEAFF. The CDR3 bases are TGTGCCAGCAAGGAGATAGGGACTTCCATGAACACTGAAGCTTTCTTT.

This chain links TRBV7-2 with TRBJ1-6; D is perhaps TRBD1 (5 bases). The CDR3 contains 17 residues. V gave up 3 bases and J gave up 7 bases, with 19 bases separating them. From germline, CDR1 is SGHTA and CDR2 FQGNSA. CDR3 DNA sequence: TGTGCCAGCAGCTTGGGAGGTAGGGGACGGCGAAATTCACCCCTCCACTTT. Protein product: CASSLGGRGRRNSPLHF.

This chain connects TRBV6-1 to TRBJ1-3; possibly TRBD1 for D (6 bases). The CDR3 extends over 17 amino acids. Germline CDR1 reads MNHNS; CDR2 reads SASEGT. Trimming took off 2 bases at V and 4 bases at J, with 18 bases between the two ends. Here the CDR3 DNA reads TGTGCCAGCAGTGAACGCTGGACAGCACACGTCGGAAACACCATATATTTT. This encodes CASSERWTAHVGNTIYF.

The chain links TRBV7-2 to TRBJ2-7; 9 bases match TRBD2. From germline, CDR1 is SGHTA and CDR2 FQGNSA. Trimming cost V 0 bases and J 1 base; bases outside gene matches: 10. The length of the CDR3 is 18 residues. CDR3 DNA sequence: TGTGCCAGCAGCTTAGCGGAGACTAGCGGCTCTCAATCCTACGAGCAGTACTTC. Residues: CASSLAETSGSQSYEQYF.

The chain has TRBV7-8 and TRBJ2-7, with a tentative D call TRBD1 (5 bases). Trimming cost V 6 bases and J 1 base, with 10 bases left between them. Germline CDR1 and CDR2: SGHVS and FQNEAQ. This CDR3 is built from 13 residues. CDR3 nucleotides: TGTGCCAGCAGGGGGCACGGGTCCTACGAGCAGTACTTC. It is translated as CASRGHGSYEQYF. Full variable domain (outside the CDR3, taken from reference TRBV7-8 and TRBJ2-7): GAGVSQSPRYKVAKRGQDVALRCDPISGHVSLFWYQQALGQGPEFLTYFQNEAQLDKSGLPSDRFFAERPEGSVSTLKIQRTQQEDSAVYLCASRGHGSYEQYFGPGTRLTVT.

The chain is built from TRBV29-1 and TRBJ1-1; no firm D call. V lost 7 bases and J lost 4, with 19 bases in between. Germline V gene lookup returns CDR1 SQVTM and CDR2 ANQGSEA. The CDR3 has 14 amino acids. CDR3 sequence reads: CSACGVGVLTEAFF. CDR3 sequence (DNA): TGCAGCGCTTGCGGGGTGGGCGTGCTCACTGAAGCTTTCTTT.

V gene TRBV29-1 combines with J gene TRBJ1-1; a possible D gene is TRBD1 (6 bases). From germline, CDR1 is SQVTM and CDR2 ANQGSEA. Trimming took 7 bases from V and 0 from J, leaving 12 bases between them. The CDR3 extends over 13 amino acids. For the CDR3, the DNA is TGCAGCGGGAACAGGGCTGTGAACACTGAAGCTTTCTTT. Protein product: CSGNRAVNTEAFF.

V and J are TRBV7-9 and TRBJ2-5; D not resolved. The germline V gene has CDR1 SEHNR and CDR2 FQNEAQ (reference sequence). The CDR3 covers 15 residues. V lost 7 bases and J lost 3, with 18 bases in between. DNA of the CDR3: TGTGCCAGCACTCCTTCTCAGCCGAAGGAAGAGACCCAGTACTTC. This sequence encodes CASTPSQPKEETQYF.

This clone was seen only once. V gene TRBV10-3 combines with J gene TRBJ1-1; 7 bases line up with TRBD1. Germline CDR1 ENHRY, CDR2 SYGVKD. CDR3 size: 15 residues. V lost 7 bases, J lost 7 bases, and 15 bases stayed unmatched. The CDR3 sequence is CAIMGREGALGEAFF. The CDR3 bases are TGTGCCATCATGGGGAGGGAGGGGGCTTTGGGTGAAGCTTTCTTT.

CDR3 sequence reads: CASSLKGAHGYTF. The DNA for the CDR3 is TGTGCCAGCAGTCTCAAGGGGGCGCATGGCTACACCTTC. The chain carries TRBV28 and TRBJ1-2; 7 nucleotides agree with TRBD1. The CDR3 consists of 13 residues. V trimming: 5 bases; J trimming: 6 bases; junction bases outside the gene matches: 6. In germline, CDR1 is MDHEN, CDR2 SYDVKM.